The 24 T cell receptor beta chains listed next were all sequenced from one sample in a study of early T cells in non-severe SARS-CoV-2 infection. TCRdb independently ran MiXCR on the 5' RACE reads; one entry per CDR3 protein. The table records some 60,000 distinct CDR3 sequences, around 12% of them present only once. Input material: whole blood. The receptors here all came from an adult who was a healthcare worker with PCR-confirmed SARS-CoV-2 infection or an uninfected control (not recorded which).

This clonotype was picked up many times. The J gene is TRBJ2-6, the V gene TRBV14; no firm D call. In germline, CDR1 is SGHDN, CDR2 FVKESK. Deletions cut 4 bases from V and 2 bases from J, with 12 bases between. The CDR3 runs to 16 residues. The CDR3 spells CASSPRIGAGANVLTF. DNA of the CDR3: TGTGCCAGCAGCCCAAGGATAGGAGCTGGGGCCAACGTCCTGACTTTC.

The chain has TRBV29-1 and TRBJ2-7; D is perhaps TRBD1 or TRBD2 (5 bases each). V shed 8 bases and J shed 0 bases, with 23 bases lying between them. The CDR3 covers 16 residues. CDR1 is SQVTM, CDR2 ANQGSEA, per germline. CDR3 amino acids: CSPRPAPGRRSYEQYF. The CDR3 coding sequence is TGCAGCCCTCGACCAGCACCGGGACGACGCTCCTACGAGCAGTACTTC.

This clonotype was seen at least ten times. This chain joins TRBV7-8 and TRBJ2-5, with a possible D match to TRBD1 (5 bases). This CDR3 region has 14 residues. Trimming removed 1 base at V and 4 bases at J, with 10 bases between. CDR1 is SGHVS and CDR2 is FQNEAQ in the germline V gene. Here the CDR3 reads CASSLGGGGETQYF. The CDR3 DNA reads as TGTGCCAGCAGCTTAGGGGGCGGTGGAGAGACCCAGTACTTC. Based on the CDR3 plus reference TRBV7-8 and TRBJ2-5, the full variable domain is GAGVSQSPRYKVAKRGQDVALRCDPISGHVSLFWYQQALGQGPEFLTYFQNEAQLDKSGLPSDRFFAERPEGSVSTLKIQRTQQEDSAVYLCASSLGGGGETQYFGPGTRLLVL.

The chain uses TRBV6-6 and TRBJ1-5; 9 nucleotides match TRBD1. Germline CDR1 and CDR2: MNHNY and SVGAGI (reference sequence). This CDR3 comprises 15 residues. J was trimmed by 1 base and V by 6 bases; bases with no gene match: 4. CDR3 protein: CASRDRGWSNQPQHF. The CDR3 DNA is TGTGCCAGCAGGGACAGGGGTTGGAGCAATCAGCCCCAGCATTTT.

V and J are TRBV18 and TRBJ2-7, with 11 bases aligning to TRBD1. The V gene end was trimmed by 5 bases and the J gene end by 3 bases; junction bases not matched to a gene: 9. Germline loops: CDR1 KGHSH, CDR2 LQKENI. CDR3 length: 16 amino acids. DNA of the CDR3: TGTGCCAGCTCAGGACAGGGGGCCGTGTCTCTCTACGAGCAGTACTTC. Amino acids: CASSGQGAVSLYEQYF.

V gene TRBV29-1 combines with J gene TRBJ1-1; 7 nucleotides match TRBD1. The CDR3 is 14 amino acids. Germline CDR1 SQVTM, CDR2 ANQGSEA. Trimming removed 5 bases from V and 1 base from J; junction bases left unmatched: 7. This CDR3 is CSVPGWTGNTEAFF. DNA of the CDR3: TGCAGCGTTCCAGGGTGGACAGGGAACACTGAAGCTTTCTTT.

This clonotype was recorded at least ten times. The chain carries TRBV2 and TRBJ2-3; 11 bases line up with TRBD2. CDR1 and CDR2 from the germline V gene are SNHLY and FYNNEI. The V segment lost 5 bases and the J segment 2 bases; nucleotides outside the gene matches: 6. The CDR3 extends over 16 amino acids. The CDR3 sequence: CASSRGTSGLTDTQYF. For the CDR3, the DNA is TGTGCCAGCAGTCGGGGGACTAGCGGACTCACAGATACGCAGTATTTT.

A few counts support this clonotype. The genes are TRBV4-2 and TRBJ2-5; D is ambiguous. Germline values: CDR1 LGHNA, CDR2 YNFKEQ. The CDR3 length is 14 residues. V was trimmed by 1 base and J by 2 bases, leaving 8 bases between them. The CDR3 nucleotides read TGTGCCAGCAGCCAAGCCGACCAACAAGAGACCCAGTACTTC. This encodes CASSQADQQETQYF.

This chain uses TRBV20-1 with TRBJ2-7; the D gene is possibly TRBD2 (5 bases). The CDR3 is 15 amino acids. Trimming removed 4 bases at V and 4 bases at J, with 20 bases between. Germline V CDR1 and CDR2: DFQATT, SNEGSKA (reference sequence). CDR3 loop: CSATSVGSGLYEQYF. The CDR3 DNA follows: TGCAGTGCTACCTCAGTAGGGTCCGGACTGTACGAGCAGTACTTC.

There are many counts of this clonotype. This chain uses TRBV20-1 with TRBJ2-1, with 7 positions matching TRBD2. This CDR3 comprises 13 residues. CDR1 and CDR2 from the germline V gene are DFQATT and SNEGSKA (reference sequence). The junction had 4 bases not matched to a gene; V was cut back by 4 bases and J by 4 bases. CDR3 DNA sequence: TGCAGTGCTACAACTAGCGCTTACAATGAGCAGTTCTTC. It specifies CSATTSAYNEQFF.

The DNA for the CDR3 is TGTGCCAGCAGCGGGACAGGGGATTGGGACAATGAGCAGTTCTTC. Residues: CASSGTGDWDNEQFF. The rearrangement links TRBV6-5 to TRBJ2-1; 10 bases are a match to TRBD1. CDR1 MNHEY and CDR2 SVGAGI come from the germline V gene. The CDR3 has 15 residues. V lost 6 bases to trimming and J lost 5 bases; unmatched junction nucleotides: 7.

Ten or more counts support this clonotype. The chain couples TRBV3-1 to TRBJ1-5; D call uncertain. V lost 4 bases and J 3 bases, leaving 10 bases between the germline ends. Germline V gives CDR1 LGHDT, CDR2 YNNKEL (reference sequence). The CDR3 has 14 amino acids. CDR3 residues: CASSLGTANQPQHF. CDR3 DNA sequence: TGTGCCAGCAGCCTCGGCACGGCCAATCAGCCCCAGCATTTT.

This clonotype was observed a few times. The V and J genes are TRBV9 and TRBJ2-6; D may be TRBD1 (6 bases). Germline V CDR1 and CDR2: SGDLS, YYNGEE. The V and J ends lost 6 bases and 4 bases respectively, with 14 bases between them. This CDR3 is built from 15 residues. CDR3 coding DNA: TGTGCCAGCACCCCAGGGGCCCTCGGGGCCAACGTCCTGACTTTC. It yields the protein CASTPGALGANVLTF.

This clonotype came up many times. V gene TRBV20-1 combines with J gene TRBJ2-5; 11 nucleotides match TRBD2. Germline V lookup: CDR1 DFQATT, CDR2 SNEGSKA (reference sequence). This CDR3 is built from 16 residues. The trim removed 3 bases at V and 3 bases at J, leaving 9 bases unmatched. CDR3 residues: CSASPFSSGGEETQYF. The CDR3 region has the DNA TGCAGTGCTAGCCCGTTTAGTAGCGGGGGGGAAGAGACCCAGTACTTC.

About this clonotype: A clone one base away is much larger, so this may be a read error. This chain's CDR3 is CASSRRIGTGEQYF. DNA of the CDR3: TGCGCCAGCAGCCGCAGGATAGGGACTGGGGAGCAGTACTTC. V usage is TRBV5-1 and J usage is TRBJ2-7; possibly TRBD2 for D (6 bases). Trimming cost V 4 bases and J 7 bases, with 18 bases left between them. Germline CDR1 is SGHRS and CDR2 is YFSETQ. The CDR3 runs to 14 residues.

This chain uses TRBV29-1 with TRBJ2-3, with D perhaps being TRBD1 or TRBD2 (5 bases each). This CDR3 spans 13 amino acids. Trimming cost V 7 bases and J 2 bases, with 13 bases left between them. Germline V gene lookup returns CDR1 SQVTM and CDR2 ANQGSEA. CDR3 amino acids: CSGEGRNTDTQYF. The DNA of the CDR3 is TGCAGCGGCGAGGGGCGGAACACAGATACGCAGTATTTT.

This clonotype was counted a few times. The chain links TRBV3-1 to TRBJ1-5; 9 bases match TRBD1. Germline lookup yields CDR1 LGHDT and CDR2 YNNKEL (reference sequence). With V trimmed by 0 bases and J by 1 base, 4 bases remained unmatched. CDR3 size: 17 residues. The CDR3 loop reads CASSQEGGQGSNQPQHF. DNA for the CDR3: TGTGCCAGCAGCCAAGAAGGAGGACAGGGGAGCAATCAGCCCCAGCATTTT.

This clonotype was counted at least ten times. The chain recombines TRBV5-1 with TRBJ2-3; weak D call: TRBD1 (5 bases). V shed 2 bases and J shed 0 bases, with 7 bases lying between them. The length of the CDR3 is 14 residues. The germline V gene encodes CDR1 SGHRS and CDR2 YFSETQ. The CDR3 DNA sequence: TGCGCCAGCAGCTTTGGGGCTAGCACAGATACGCAGTATTTT. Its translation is CASSFGASTDTQYF.

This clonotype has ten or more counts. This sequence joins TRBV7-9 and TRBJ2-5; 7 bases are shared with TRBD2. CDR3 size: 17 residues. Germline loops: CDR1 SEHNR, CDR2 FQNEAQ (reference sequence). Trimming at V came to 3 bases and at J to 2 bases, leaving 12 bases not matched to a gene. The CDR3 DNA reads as TGTGCCAGCAGCTTTCTCCACGGGGGGAAGGTTCAAGAGACCCAGTACTTC. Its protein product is CASSFLHGGKVQETQYF.

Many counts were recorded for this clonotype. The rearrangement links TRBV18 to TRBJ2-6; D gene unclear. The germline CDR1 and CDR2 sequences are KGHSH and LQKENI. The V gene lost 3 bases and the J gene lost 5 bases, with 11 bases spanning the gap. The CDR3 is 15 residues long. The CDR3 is CASSPPYTRANVLTF. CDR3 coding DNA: TGTGCCAGCTCACCTCCTTACACTAGGGCCAACGTCCTGACTTTC.

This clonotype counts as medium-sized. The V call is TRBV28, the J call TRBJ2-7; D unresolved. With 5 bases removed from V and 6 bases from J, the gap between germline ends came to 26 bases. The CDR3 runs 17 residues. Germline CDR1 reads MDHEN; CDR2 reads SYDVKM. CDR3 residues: CASSPLDKARADSEQYF. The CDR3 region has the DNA TGTGCCAGCAGTCCCCTCGACAAGGCCCGGGCGGATTCCGAGCAGTACTTC.

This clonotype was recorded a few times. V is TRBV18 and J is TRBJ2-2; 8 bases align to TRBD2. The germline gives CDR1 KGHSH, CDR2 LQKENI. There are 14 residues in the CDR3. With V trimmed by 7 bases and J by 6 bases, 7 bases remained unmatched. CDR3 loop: CASYSLAGPGELFF. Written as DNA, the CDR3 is TGTGCCAGCTATTCTCTAGCGGGCCCCGGGGAGCTGTTTTTT.

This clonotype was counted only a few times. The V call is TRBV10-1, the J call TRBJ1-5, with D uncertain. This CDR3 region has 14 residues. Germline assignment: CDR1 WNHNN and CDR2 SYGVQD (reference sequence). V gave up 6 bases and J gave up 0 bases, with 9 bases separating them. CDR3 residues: CASRDDNSNQPQHF. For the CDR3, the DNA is TGCGCCAGCAGGGATGACAATAGCAATCAGCCCCAGCATTTT.

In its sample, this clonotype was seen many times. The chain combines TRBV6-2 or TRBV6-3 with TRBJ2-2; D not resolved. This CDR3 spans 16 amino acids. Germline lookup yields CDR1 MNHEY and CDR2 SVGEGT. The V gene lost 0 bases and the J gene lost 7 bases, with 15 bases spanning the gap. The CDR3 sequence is CASSYSTVSHIGELFF. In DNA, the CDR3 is TGTGCCAGCAGTTACTCCACAGTGTCCCACATCGGGGAGCTGTTTTTT.